Sequencing of this TCR beta chain was carried out in a study of blood T cell repertoires in COVID-19. In the study overall: T cells, B-cell-depleted T cells, or PBMCs supplied cDNA or gDNA.

J gave up 1 base and V 1 base, and 7 bases lay outside the gene matches. The CDR3 contains 17 residues. The method was immunoSEQ multiplex PCR; TCRdb's version includes in-frame clones alone and lacks a portion of them. The data show roughly 100,000 clones, with over 70% seen just once and 9.8% held by the top ten. This clone was detected once. The sequence was collected from a woman aged 80 or older with acute or convalescent COVID-19. Specimen: peripheral blood. V gene TRBV23-1 combines with J gene TRBJ1-3, with 7 bases lining up with TRBD1. TRBV23-1 is an open reading frame whose function is uncertain. The CDR3 is CASSQWKTGRSGNTIYF. The CDR3 bases are TGCGCCAGCAGTCAATGGAAGACAGGGAGATCTGGAAACACCATATATTTT.